These 20 T cell receptor beta chains were sequenced from one sample in a study of T cell responses to AZD1222 COVID-19 vaccine. Using immunoSEQ multiplex PCR, the repertoire was profiled, and TCRdb retains in-frame clones only, with some absent. Of roughly 120,000 clones in the sample, about 90% were seen once. The sample was peripheral blood, taken on day 0 of AZD1222 vaccination. The source is an adult in good health.

This clone showed up just once. The V call is TRBV3-1 (or the pseudogene TRBV3-2), the J call TRBJ2-7; D gene unclear. This CDR3 comprises 16 residues. V was pared by 1 base and J by 0 bases, with 13 bases between. CDR1 is LGHDT, CDR2 YNNKEL, per germline (reference sequence). CDR3: CASSQATLLGSYEQYF. The CDR3 DNA reads as TGTGCCAGCAGCCAAGCGACCTTATTAGGCTCCTACGAGCAGTACTTC.

The rearrangement links TRBV4-2 to TRBJ1-3, with TRBD1 matching over 10 bases. The germline gives CDR1 LGHNA, CDR2 YNFKEQ. CDR3 length: 18 amino acids. Trimming at V came to 4 bases and at J to 0 bases, leaving 9 bases not matched to a gene. The DNA of the CDR3 is TGTGCCAGCAGCCGGGACAGGGGTCTCCCTTACTCTGGAAACACCATATATTTT. Protein sequence: CASSRDRGLPYSGNTIYF.

The gene calls are TRBV30 and TRBJ2-7, with D perhaps matching TRBD2 (5 bases). V gave up 1 base and J gave up 4 bases, with 11 bases separating them. The CDR3 contains 13 residues. The germline V gene has CDR1 GTSNPN and CDR2 SVGIG (reference sequence). CDR3 DNA: TGTGCCTGGAGTGGAGGGCTGAGTTACGAGCAGTACTTC. Protein product: CAWSGGLSYEQYF.

The chain recombines TRBV6-5 with TRBJ1-2; D might be TRBD1 (5 bases). From germline, CDR1 is MNHEY and CDR2 SVGAGI. The CDR3 covers 14 residues. The V gene lost 5 bases and the J gene lost 6 bases, with 16 bases spanning the gap. CDR3 nucleotides: TGTGCCAGCAGTACGGGGACGGGGGGAGATGGCTACACCTTC. It translates to CASSTGTGGDGYTF.

The J gene is TRBJ1-2, the V gene TRBV4-3, with a tentative D call TRBD1 (6 bases). CDR1 is LGHNA and CDR2 is YSLEER in the germline V gene. The V end lost 1 base, the J end lost 6 bases, and 15 bases lay between the germline ends. The length of the CDR3 is 15 residues. The CDR3 DNA reads TGCGCCAGCAGCCAAGCTCCCGGAGGGGGGAATGGCTACACCTTC. It specifies CASSQAPGGGNGYTF.

V usage is TRBV28 and J usage is TRBJ1-2; D possibly corresponds to TRBD1 (5 bases). Trimming took off 5 bases at V and 4 bases at J, with 14 bases between the two ends. The CDR3 contains 14 residues. Germline values: CDR1 MDHEN, CDR2 SYDVKM. The chain's CDR3 is CASSPGTQFYGYTF. In DNA form, the CDR3 reads TGTGCCAGCAGTCCCGGGACTCAGTTCTATGGCTACACCTTC.

The chain combines TRBV2 with TRBJ2-7; 10 nucleotides match TRBD2. Germline CDR1 reads SNHLY; CDR2 reads FYNNEI. There are 16 residues in the CDR3. Unmatched junction bases numbered 6, after V lost 4 bases and J lost 0 bases. CDR3 sequence: CASSASPSGSSYEQYF. CDR3 nucleotide sequence: TGTGCCAGCAGTGCCTCCCCTAGCGGGAGCTCCTACGAGCAGTACTTC.

The chain employs TRBV3-1 (or the pseudogene TRBV3-2) and TRBJ1-1, with D hard to call. The ends were cut back, 0 bases at V and 3 bases at J, with 14 bases in the middle. Germline CDR1 LGHDT, CDR2 YNNKEL (reference sequence). The CDR3 extends over 16 amino acids. The CDR3 DNA reads as TGTGCCAGCAGCCAAGATTTAAACAGTAGATACACTGAAGCTTTCTTT. This encodes CASSQDLNSRYTEAFF.

This chain joins TRBV2 and TRBJ2-7, with TRBD1 matching 9 bases. CDR1 is SNHLY and CDR2 is FYNNEI in the germline V gene. Trimming took 7 bases from V and 2 from J; bases not matched to a gene: 6. This CDR3 comprises 14 residues. CDR3 in DNA: TGTGCCAGCATCCCCGGGACAGGGCCCTACGAGCAGTACTTC. Translation gives CASIPGTGPYEQYF.

This clone was seen once. The rearrangement links TRBV27 to TRBJ2-7; weak D call: TRBD1 (6 bases). Germline V gene sequence: CDR1 MNHEY, CDR2 SMNVEV (reference sequence). V was pared by 3 bases and J by 5 bases, with 17 bases between. The CDR3 contains 15 residues. The CDR3 bases are TGTGCCAGCAGTTTTGTCGACAGGTCGCAGGACGAGCAGTACTTC. This sequence encodes CASSFVDRSQDEQYF.

Written as DNA, the CDR3 is TGTGCCAGCAGCCCCAGTCACTCGGGAAACACCATATATTTT. Amino acid sequence: CASSPSHSGNTIYF. V usage is TRBV7-2 and J usage is TRBJ1-3; D not resolved. V lost 5 bases, J lost 4 bases, and 12 bases lay in between. Germline-derived CDR1 and CDR2 are SGHTA and FQGNSA. There are 14 residues in the CDR3.

V usage is TRBV30 and J usage is TRBJ1-1; the D is unclear. The CDR3 covers 14 residues. Germline V CDR1 and CDR2: GTSNPN, SVGIG (reference sequence). Deletions cut 1 base from V and 0 bases from J, with 9 bases between. The CDR3 here is CAWSEGTLNTEAFF. The CDR3 nucleotides are TGTGCCTGGAGTGAGGGCACCTTGAACACTGAAGCTTTCTTT.

V is TRBV27 and J is TRBJ1-2, with D tentatively TRBD1 (6 bases). V was shortened by 3 bases and J by 8 bases, with 16 bases between the two germline ends. The CDR3 runs to 14 residues. Germline V gene sequence: CDR1 MNHEY, CDR2 SMNVEV (reference sequence). This chain's CDR3 is CASSFGTGTPGYTF. CDR3 sequence (DNA): TGTGCCAGCAGTTTCGGAACAGGGACCCCGGGCTACACCTTC.

The rearrangement uses TRBV2 and TRBJ2-1; 9 bases match TRBD1. Germline values: CDR1 SNHLY, CDR2 FYNNEI. With 8 bases clipped from V and 3 bases from J, the junction kept 2 bases outside the gene matches. This CDR3 has 13 amino acids. CDR3 DNA sequence: TGTGCCAGCGGGACAGGGATCTACAATGAGCAGTTCTTC. Protein: CASGTGIYNEQFF. The whole variable domain, filled in from reference TRBV2 and TRBJ2-1, reads EPEVTQTPSHQVTQMGQEVILRCVPISNHLYFYWYRQILGQKVEFLVSFYNNEISEKSEIFDDQFSVERPDGSNFTLKIRSTKLEDSAMYFCASGTGIYNEQFFGPGTRLTVL.

The rearrangement links TRBV7-9 to TRBJ2-3; 8 bases are a match to TRBD2. The CDR3 is 17 amino acids. V was clipped by 0 bases and J by 4 bases; unmatched bases: 9. Germline CDR1 is SEHNR and CDR2 is FQNEAQ (reference sequence). CDR3 protein: CASSLAPLAALPDTQYF. DNA of the CDR3: TGTGCCAGCAGCTTAGCGCCACTAGCGGCGCTCCCAGATACGCAGTATTTT. The full variable domain, rest sourced from reference TRBV7-9 and TRBJ2-3, is DTGVSQNPRHKITKRGQNVTFRCDPISEHNRLYWYRQTLGQGPEFLTYFQNEAQLEKSRLLSDRFSAERPKGSFSTLEIQRTEQGDSAMYLCASSLAPLAALPDTQYFGPGTRLTVL.

The chain joins TRBV6-2 or TRBV6-3 to TRBJ2-3; 10 bases line up with TRBD2. CDR3 length: 18 residues. V dropped 2 bases and J dropped 1; count of bases not matched to a gene: 9. Per the germline V gene, CDR1 is MNHEY and CDR2 is SVGEGT. The CDR3 DNA reads as TGTGCCAGCAGTTACGAAGCGGGGGGGGTTTCTCGCACAGATACGCAGTATTTT. Translated, it gives CASSYEAGGVSRTDTQYF.

CDR3 bases: TGCGCCAGCAGCCCGGGACTAGGGGGCGAGCAGTACTTC. Its translation: CASSPGLGGEQYF. This chain connects TRBV5-1 to TRBJ2-7; 8 positions match TRBD2. Germline lookup yields CDR1 SGHRS and CDR2 YFSETQ. The CDR3 contains 13 residues. J was trimmed by 6 bases and V by 4 bases; bases with no gene match: 6.

The V call is TRBV11-1, the J call TRBJ1-3; D is uncertain. In germline, CDR1 is SGHAT, CDR2 FQDESV (reference sequence). CDR3 length: 12 amino acids. V lost 8 bases and J 5 bases, leaving 10 bases between the germline ends. CDR3 loop: CASQSGRNTIYF. In nucleotides, the CDR3 is TGTGCCAGCCAGTCGGGGAGAAACACCATATATTTT.

V gene TRBV19 combines with J gene TRBJ2-5; D perhaps matches TRBD2 (6 bases). The CDR3 loop spans 12 amino acids. Germline V gene lookup returns CDR1 LNHDA and CDR2 SQIVND (reference sequence). V gave up 9 bases and J gave up 5 bases, with 13 bases separating them. The chain's CDR3 is CASTDGGETQYF. The CDR3 DNA follows: TGTGCCAGCACCGACGGAGGGGAGACCCAGTACTTC.

About this clone itself: One end of the junction fails to match germline, which may point to a read error. V usage is TRBV11-2 and J usage is TRBJ1-1, with TRBD1 matching over 7 bases. The V gene's germline CDR1 is SGHAT and CDR2 FQNNGV. This CDR3 spans 11 amino acids. The CDR3 sequence is CASSYLDRDIF. CDR3 in DNA: TGTGCCAGCAGCTATCTAGACAGGGATATCTTT.